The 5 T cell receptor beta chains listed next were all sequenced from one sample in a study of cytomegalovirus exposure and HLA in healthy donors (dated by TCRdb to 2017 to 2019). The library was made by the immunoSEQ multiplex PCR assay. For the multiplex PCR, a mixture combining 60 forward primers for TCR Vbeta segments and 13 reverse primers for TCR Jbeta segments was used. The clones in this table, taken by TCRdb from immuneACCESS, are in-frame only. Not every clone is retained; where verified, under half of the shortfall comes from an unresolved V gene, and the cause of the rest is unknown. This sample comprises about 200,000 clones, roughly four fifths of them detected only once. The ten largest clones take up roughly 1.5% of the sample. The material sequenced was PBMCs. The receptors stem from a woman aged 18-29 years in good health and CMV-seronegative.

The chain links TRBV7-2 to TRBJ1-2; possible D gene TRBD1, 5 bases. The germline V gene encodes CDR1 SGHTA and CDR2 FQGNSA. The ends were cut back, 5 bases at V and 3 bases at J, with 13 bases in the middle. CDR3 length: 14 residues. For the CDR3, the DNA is TGTGCCAGCAGCCGGGGGACGGCCGACTATGGCTACACCTTC. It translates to CASSRGTADYGYTF.

The CDR3 here is CASSLFPPRDRASRDDEQFF. In nucleotides, the CDR3 is TGTGCCAGCAGTTTATTCCCCCCTCGGGACAGGGCTTCGAGGGATGATGAGCAGTTCTTC. The chain uses TRBV27 and TRBJ2-1; TRBD1 matches 9 bases. This CDR3 spans 20 amino acids. V trimming: 1 base; J trimming: 8 bases; junction bases outside the gene matches: 21. Looked up from germline, CDR1 is MNHEY and CDR2 is SMNVEV (reference sequence).

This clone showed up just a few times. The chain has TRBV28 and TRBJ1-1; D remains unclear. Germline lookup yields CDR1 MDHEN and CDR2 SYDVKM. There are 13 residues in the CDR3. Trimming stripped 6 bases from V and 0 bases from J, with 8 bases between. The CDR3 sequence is CASRLPVNTEAFF. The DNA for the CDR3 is TGTGCCAGCAGACTTCCCGTGAACACTGAAGCTTTCTTT.

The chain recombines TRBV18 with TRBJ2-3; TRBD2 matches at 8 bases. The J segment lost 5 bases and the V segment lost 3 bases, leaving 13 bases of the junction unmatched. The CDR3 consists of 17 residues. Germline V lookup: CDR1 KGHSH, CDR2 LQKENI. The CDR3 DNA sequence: TGTGCCAGCTCACCTTCAGGGGTAGCGGGAATCGGAGATACGCAGTATTTT. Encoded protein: CASSPSGVAGIGDTQYF.

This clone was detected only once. The CDR3 is CASSLRTLAGGGTDTQYF. Written as DNA, the CDR3 is TGCGCCAGCAGCTTGAGAACACTAGCGGGAGGGGGCACAGATACGCAGTATTTT. The chain uses TRBV5-1 and TRBJ2-3; 13 bases match TRBD2. In germline, CDR1 is SGHRS, CDR2 YFSETQ. This CDR3 contains 18 residues. J gave up 1 base and V 1 base, and 6 bases lay outside the gene matches.